The 2 T cell receptor beta chains presented below share a single source sample, sequenced in a study of T-cell reconstitution after alpha-beta-depleted transplantation in children. Preparation of the TCRbeta library used unique molecular identifiers. TCRdb re-called the PCR reads with MiXCR, one entry per CDR3 protein. In the table there are 500,000 to 600,000 distinct CDR3 sequences, 32% of which are singletons. The sequences come from PBMCs from the stem cell graft donor, collected from the stem cell graft. The source is a human donor who donated a stem cell graft to a child with aplastic anemia.

The rearrangement joins TRBV19 to TRBJ2-1, with a weak D call TRBD2 (5 bases). The CDR3 contains 15 residues. V lost 10 bases to trimming and J lost 0 bases, with 16 bases between them. Germline values: CDR1 LNHDA, CDR2 SQIVND (reference sequence). The CDR3 reads CATKTTTSSYNEQFF. CDR3 DNA sequence: TGTGCCACCAAGACTACCACTAGCTCCTACAATGAGCAGTTCTTC.

V and J are TRBV18 and TRBJ2-3; 14 bases are shared with TRBD2. CDR1 and CDR2 from the germline V gene are KGHSH and LQKENI. V lost 6 bases to trimming and J lost 4 bases; unmatched junction nucleotides: 12. The CDR3 runs 18 residues. CDR3 in DNA: TGTGCCAGCTCCCAGGACCGACTAGCGGGAGGGGACGCAGATACGCAGTATTTT. Protein sequence: CASSQDRLAGGDADTQYF.